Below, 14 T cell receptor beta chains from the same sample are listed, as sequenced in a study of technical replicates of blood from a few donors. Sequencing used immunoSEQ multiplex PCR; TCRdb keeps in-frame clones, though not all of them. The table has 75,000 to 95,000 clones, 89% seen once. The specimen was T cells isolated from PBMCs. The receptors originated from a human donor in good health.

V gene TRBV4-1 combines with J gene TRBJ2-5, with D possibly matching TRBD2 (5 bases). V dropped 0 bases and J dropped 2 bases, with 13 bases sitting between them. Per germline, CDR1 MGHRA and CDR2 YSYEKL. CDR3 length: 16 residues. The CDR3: CASSQDRRSGQETQYF. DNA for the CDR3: TGCGCCAGCAGCCAAGATCGGAGGAGCGGTCAAGAGACCCAGTACTTC.

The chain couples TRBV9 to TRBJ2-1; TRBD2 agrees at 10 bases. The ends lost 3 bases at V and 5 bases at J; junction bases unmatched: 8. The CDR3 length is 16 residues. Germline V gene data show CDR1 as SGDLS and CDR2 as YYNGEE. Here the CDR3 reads CASSAPSTSGNNEQFF. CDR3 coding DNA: TGTGCCAGCAGCGCCCCCTCCACTAGCGGGAACAATGAGCAGTTCTTC.

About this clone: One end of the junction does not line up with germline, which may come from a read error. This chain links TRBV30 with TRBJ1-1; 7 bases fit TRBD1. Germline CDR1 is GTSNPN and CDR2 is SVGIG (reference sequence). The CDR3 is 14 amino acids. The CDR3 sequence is CAWSVRRGDTGAFF. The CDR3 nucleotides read TGTGCCTGGAGTGTACGCAGGGGGGACACTGGAGCTTTCTTT.

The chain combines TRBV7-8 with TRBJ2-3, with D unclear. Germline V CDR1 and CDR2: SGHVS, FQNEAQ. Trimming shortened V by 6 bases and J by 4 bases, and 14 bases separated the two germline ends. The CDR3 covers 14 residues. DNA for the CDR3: TGTGCCAGCAGAGGAGAGTTCGAGGCAGATACGCAGTATTTT. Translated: CASRGEFEADTQYF.

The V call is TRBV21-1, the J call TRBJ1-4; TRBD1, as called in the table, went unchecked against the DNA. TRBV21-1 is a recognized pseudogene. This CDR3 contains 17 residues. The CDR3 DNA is TGTGCCAGCAGCAACCTGGACAGGGAAGTTGGGAATGAAAAACTGTTTTTT. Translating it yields CASSNLDREVGNEKLFF.

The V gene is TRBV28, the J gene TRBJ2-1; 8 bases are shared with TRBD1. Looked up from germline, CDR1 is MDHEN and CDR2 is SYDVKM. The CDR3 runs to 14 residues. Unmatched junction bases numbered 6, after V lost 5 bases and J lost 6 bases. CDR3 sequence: CASSPVDRGNEQFF. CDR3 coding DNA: TGTGCCAGCAGTCCTGTCGACAGGGGCAATGAGCAGTTCTTC.

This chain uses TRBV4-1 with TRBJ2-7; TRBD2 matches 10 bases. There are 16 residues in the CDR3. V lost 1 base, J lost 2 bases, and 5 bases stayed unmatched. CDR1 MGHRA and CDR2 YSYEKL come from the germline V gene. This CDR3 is CASSQVFGLAAYEQYF. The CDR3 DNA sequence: TGCGCCAGCAGCCAAGTATTTGGACTAGCGGCCTACGAGCAGTACTTC.

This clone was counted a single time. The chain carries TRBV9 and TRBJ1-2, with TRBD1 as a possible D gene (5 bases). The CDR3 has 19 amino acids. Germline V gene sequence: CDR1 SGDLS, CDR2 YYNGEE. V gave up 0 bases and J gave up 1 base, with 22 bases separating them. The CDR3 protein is CASSVVGGNGAGHNYGYTF. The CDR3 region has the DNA TGTGCCAGCAGCGTAGTGGGGGGAAACGGAGCAGGACATAACTATGGCTACACCTTC.

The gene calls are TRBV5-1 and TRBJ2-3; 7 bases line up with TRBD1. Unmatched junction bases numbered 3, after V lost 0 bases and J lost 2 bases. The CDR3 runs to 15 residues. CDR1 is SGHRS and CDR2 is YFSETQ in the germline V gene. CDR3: CASSLEGASTDTQYF. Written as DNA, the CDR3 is TGCGCCAGCAGCTTGGAGGGGGCCTCCACAGATACGCAGTATTTT.

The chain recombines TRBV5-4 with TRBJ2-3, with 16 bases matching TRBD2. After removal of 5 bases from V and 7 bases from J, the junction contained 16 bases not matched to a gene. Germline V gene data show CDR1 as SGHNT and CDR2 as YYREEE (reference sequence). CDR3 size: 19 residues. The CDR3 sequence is CASSHPGLAGGTPEYTQYF. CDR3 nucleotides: TGTGCCAGCAGTCATCCGGGACTAGCGGGAGGGACACCCGAATATACGCAGTATTTT. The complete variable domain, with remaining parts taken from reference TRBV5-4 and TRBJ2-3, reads ETGVTQSPTHLIKTRGQQVTLRCSSQSGHNTVSWYQQALGQGPQFIFQYYREEENGRGNFPPRFSGLQFPNYSSELNVNALELDDSALYLCASSHPGLAGGTPEYTQYFGPGTRLTVL.

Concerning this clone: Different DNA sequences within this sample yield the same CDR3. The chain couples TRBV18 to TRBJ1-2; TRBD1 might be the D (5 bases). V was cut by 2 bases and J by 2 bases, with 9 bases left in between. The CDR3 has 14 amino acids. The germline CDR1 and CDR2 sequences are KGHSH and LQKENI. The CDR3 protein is CASSPGAGNYGYTF. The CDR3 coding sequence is TGTGCCAGCTCACCAGGGGCGGGAAACTATGGCTACACCTTC. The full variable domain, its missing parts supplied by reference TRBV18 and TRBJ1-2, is NAGVMQNPRHLVRRRGQEARLRCSPMKGHSHVYWYRQLPEEGLKFMVYLQKENIIDESGMPKERFSAEFPKEGPSILRIQQVVRGDSAAYFCASSPGAGNYGYTFGSGTRLTVV.

Written as DNA, the CDR3 is TGTGCCAGCAACCTAAGACTAGCGGGAAGATCTGGCACAGATACGCAGTATTTT. This encodes CASNLRLAGRSGTDTQYF. This chain links TRBV11-2 with TRBJ2-3, with 11 bases that match TRBD2. Germline V lookup: CDR1 SGHAT, CDR2 FQNNGV. The ends lost 7 bases at V and 1 base at J; junction bases unmatched: 13. CDR3 length: 18 amino acids.

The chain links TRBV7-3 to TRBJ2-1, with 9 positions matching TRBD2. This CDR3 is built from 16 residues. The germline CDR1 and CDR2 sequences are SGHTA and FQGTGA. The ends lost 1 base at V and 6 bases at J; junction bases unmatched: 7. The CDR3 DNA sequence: TGTGCCAGCAGCTTAATTTCCACTAGCGGGTTCAATGAGCAGTTCTTC. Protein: CASSLISTSGFNEQFF.

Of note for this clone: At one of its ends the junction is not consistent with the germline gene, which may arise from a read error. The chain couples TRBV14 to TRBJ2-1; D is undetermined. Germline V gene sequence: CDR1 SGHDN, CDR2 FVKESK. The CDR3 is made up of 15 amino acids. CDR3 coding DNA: TGTGCCAGCAGCCAATTTGCAGGTTCCTTCAATGAGCAGTTCTTC. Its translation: CASSQFAGSFNEQFF.